The following is a T cell receptor (beta chain) sequence with its context. The target of this receptor is not known. It has no much larger one-base neighbor in the sample; base qualities were not kept. The CDR3 numbers 15 residues from cysteine through phenylalanine. The CDR3 DNA has 45 bases and is translated from base 1. After removal of 6 bases from V and 6 bases from J, the junction retains 10 bases not matched to a gene. The germline V gene encodes CDR1 SNHLY and CDR2 FYNNEI. This entry comes from a study of blood T cell repertoires in COVID-19 (dated by TCRdb to the early 2020s). Some background on the complete study: Collaborator samples came from the United States, Italy and Spain and covered acute and convalescent phases of COVID-19. The dataset comprised deeply sampled blood TCRbeta repertoires from subjects exposed to, actively infected with, or recovered from COVID-19. A de-identified subject ID, COVID-19 status, age in years and sex were almost always included in the sample metadata. A freely available public database, intended as a resource for researchers studying the immune response to SARS-CoV-2, is where the repertoires were released. The prospective study material was composed of cDNA or gDNA derived from T cells, B-cell-depleted T cells, or PBMCs. Where available, HLA class I and class II types were taken from metadata supplied by the sample provider and were not determined by assay-based typing. Samples were obtained from the ongoing ImmuneRACE study (first 160 participants) and from 950 to 1,500 subjects provided by 6 global collaborators. What the work shows at the level of the full study, not this receptor alone: How much clinical and demographic metadata was included differed by source and by participant, and the metadata was provided uncurated.

TCRbeta CDR3 regions were amplified from genomic DNA using the immunoSEQ Assay, a bias-controlled multiplex PCR. The paper's data handling went like this. Within the assay, amplification of reference gene primers was used to estimate how many nucleated cells each sample contained. To quantify the absolute abundance of each unique TCRbeta CDR3 rearrangement, sequence reads were collapsed and filtered. For each sample, productive Simpson clonality was calculated by taking the square root of Simpson's diversity index across productive rearrangements. TCRdb's version of the immuneACCESS table is confined to in-frame rearrangements and falls short of the full clone set. An unresolved V gene accounts for under half of the shortfall where checked; the remainder is of unknown origin. V, J and clone size reflect that table, while D and trimming were determined from the DNA. This sample comprises tens of thousands of clones, roughly 78% of them detected only once. Of the sample, about a quarter falls within the top ten clones.

Collaborating institutions collected whole blood in K2EDTA tubes following their own protocols. For TCRbeta analysis, collaborators shipped samples as frozen whole blood, isolated PBMCs, or DNA extracted from either of those sample types. The source is a man aged 55 to 70 with active or convalescent COVID-19. Sequenced: peripheral blood. In this chain, TRBV2 is recombined with TRBJ1-2, and TRBD1 matches 10 of the central bases. The DNA sequence is as follows: TGTGCCAGCAGCCCCGGGACAGGGGATCTAGATGGCTACACCTTC. Its protein is CASSPGTGDLDGYTF. The full variable domain, completed from the reference TRBV2 and TRBJ1-2 proteins outside the CDR3, reads EPEVTQTPSHQVTQMGQEVILRCVPISNHLYFYWYRQILGQKVEFLVSFYNNEISEKSEIFDDQFSVERPDGSNFTLKIRSTKLEDSAMYFCASSPGTGDLDGYTFGSGTRLTVV.